This paragraph covers one TCR beta chain sequence. Its target is unknown. Germline lookup yields CDR1 MDHEN and CDR2 SYDVKM. V shed 5 bases and J shed 4 bases, with 15 bases lying between them. The CDR3 totals 16 residues. Patient tissue came from resections in Japan or China, 2014–2017. Two lung cancer pathologists independently confirmed each histologic diagnosis. This specimen comes from a study of immune evolution from preneoplasia to lung adenocarcinoma. Clones were read by immunoSEQ multiplex PCR, and TCRdb kept only the in-frame ones, dropping some. This table holds around 7,500 clones, about 80% found once. General study points: Later-stage lesions appeared to have more T cells, more diversity, less clonality.

The source material was FFPE minimally invasive lung adenocarcinoma tissue. The source of this sequence is a person aged 70 to 80 with lung adenocarcinoma. This chain connects TRBV28 to TRBJ1-6; tentatively, D is TRBD1 (6 bases). CDR3 in amino acids: CASSRPGDRYNSPLHF. Written as DNA, the CDR3 is TGTGCCAGCAGTCGTCCAGGGGATCGGTATAATTCACCCCTCCACTTT.